These 10 T cell receptor beta chains originate from one sample sequenced in a study of technical replicates of blood from a few donors. Assay: immunoSEQ multiplex PCR; the TCRdb copy retains only in-frame clones and omits some. The table includes approximately 76,000 clones, about 86% detected once. Sequenced material: PBMCs. All receptors come from a human donor in good health. Some clones in this sample may be carry-over from other donors' samples.

This clone was detected only a few times. The chain carries TRBV6-5 and TRBJ1-2; possibly TRBD1 for D (5 bases). Germline lookup yields CDR1 MNHEY and CDR2 SVGAGI. There are 14 residues in the CDR3. V lost 2 bases and J 4 bases, leaving 11 bases between the germline ends. DNA of the CDR3: TGTGCCAGCAGTTACGCTAGGGGTGGCTATGGCTACACCTTC. It translates to CASSYARGGYGYTF.

V is TRBV25-1 and J is TRBJ1-6; the D gene is possibly TRBD1 (5 bases). Germline CDR1 MGHDK, CDR2 SYGVNS. The CDR3 runs 15 residues. V was pared by 5 bases and J by 9 bases, with 17 bases between. CDR3 sequence: CASSSQGTGPSPLHF. DNA of the CDR3: TGTGCCAGCAGTAGTCAGGGAACAGGACCTTCACCCCTCCACTTT.

This clone was seen only once. V and J are TRBV20-1 and TRBJ2-1; D not resolved. V was trimmed by 1 base and J by 8 bases, leaving 6 bases between them. Germline values: CDR1 DFQATT, CDR2 SNEGSKA (reference sequence). CDR3 size: 11 residues. CDR3 amino acids: CSARGGHEQFF. The CDR3 DNA sequence: TGCAGTGCTAGAGGTGGCCATGAGCAGTTCTTC.

The chain couples TRBV19 to TRBJ2-2; perhaps TRBD1 as D (5 bases). The V end was cut by 3 bases, the J end by 5 bases, with 10 bases between. The germline CDR1 and CDR2 sequences are LNHDA and SQIVND (reference sequence). This CDR3 has 14 residues. The CDR3 nucleotides are TGTGCCAGTAGTATGCAGGGTCGGACCGGGGAGCTGTTTTTT. Amino acids: CASSMQGRTGELFF.

The chain employs TRBV4-3 and TRBJ1-2; 7 bases are shared with TRBD1. J was trimmed by 6 bases and V by 4 bases; bases with no gene match: 23. CDR1 and CDR2 (germline): LGHNA, YSLEER. The length of the CDR3 is 19 residues. CDR3 nucleotides: TGCGCCAGCAGCCGAGGACTGTGGGACAGCCCTTTGGAGACTAATGGCTACACCTTC. Protein: CASSRGLWDSPLETNGYTF.

The genes are TRBV9 and TRBJ2-2; D is perhaps TRBD1 (5 bases). CDR1 SGDLS and CDR2 YYNGEE come from the germline V gene. Trimming left V 0 bases short and J 7 bases short, with 13 bases between. The CDR3 loop spans 15 amino acids. The CDR3 nucleotides are TGTGCCAGCAGCGTAGAGCCAGGGTTGGTCGGGGAGCTGTTTTTT. It codes for CASSVEPGLVGELFF.

The chain combines TRBV23-1 with TRBJ2-7; 10 bases map to TRBD1. TRBV23-1 is flagged as an ORF with uncertain function. The CDR3 contains 18 residues. With V trimmed by 7 bases and J by 2 bases, 17 bases remained unmatched. CDR3 sequence reads: CASNGTGVGVWRAYEQYF. The CDR3 DNA reads TGCGCCAGCAATGGGACAGGGGTTGGCGTCTGGCGGGCCTACGAGCAGTACTTC.

The chain links TRBV9 to TRBJ2-3; D unresolved. Germline V gene lookup returns CDR1 SGDLS and CDR2 YYNGEE. Between the trimmed V and J ends, which lost 0 bases and 6 bases, there was a span of 5 bases. The CDR3 has 12 residues. The CDR3 region is CASSVAMDTQYF. CDR3 nucleotide sequence: TGTGCCAGCAGCGTAGCTATGGATACGCAGTATTTT.

The genes are TRBV7-8 and TRBJ2-1, with TRBD2 matching over 8 bases. This CDR3 region has 16 residues. From germline, CDR1 is SGHVS and CDR2 FQNEAQ. V lost 6 bases to trimming and J lost 2 bases; unmatched junction nucleotides: 9. This CDR3 is CASRAIGAGAYNEQFF. CDR3 nucleotide sequence: TGTGCCAGCAGAGCCATAGGAGCGGGAGCCTACAATGAGCAGTTCTTC.

V and J are TRBV6-5 and TRBJ1-1; TRBD1 is a possible D gene (6 bases). The CDR3 runs to 13 residues. Deletions cut 4 bases from V and 1 base from J, with 7 bases between. CDR1 MNHEY and CDR2 SVGAGI come from the germline V gene. Here the CDR3 DNA reads TGTGCCAGCAGTTGGACAGAGAACACTGAAGCTTTCTTT. Its protein is CASSWTENTEAFF.